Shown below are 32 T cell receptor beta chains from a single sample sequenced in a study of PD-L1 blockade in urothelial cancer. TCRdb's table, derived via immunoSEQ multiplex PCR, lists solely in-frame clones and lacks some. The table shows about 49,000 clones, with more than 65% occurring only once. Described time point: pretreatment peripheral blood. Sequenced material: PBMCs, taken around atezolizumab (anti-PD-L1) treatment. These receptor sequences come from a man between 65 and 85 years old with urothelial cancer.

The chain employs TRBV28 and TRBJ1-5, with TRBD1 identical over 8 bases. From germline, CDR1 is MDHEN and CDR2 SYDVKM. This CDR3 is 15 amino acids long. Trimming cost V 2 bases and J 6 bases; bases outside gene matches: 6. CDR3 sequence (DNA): TGTGCCAGCAGTTTAGGACAGGGAGCAGGTCAGCCCCAGCATTTT. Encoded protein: CASSLGQGAGQPQHF.

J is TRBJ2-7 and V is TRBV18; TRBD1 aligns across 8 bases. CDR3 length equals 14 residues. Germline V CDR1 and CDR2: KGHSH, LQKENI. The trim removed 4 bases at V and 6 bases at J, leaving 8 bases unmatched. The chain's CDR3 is CASSLTDRVGEQYF. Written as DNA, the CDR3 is TGTGCCAGCTCACTCACGGACAGGGTAGGCGAGCAGTACTTC.

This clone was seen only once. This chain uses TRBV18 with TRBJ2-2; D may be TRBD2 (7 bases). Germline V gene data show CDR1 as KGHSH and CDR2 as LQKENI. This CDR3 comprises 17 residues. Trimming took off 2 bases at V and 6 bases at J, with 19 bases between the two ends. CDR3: CASSPAPPGGRSGELFF. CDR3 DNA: TGTGCCAGCTCACCAGCCCCCCCCGGGGGGCGTTCCGGGGAGCTGTTTTTT.

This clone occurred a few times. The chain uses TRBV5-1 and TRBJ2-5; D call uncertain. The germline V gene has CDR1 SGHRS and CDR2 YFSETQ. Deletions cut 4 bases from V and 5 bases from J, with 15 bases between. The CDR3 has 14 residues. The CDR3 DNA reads TGCGCCAGCAGCGGCCTTCAATCGTCCGAGACCCAGTACTTC. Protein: CASSGLQSSETQYF.

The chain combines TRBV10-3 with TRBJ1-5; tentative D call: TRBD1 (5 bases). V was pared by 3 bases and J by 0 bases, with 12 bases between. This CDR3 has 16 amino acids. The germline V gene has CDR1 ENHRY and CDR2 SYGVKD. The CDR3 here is CAISDPGGTSNQPQHF. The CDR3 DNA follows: TGTGCCATCAGTGATCCCGGCGGGACTAGCAATCAGCCCCAGCATTTT.

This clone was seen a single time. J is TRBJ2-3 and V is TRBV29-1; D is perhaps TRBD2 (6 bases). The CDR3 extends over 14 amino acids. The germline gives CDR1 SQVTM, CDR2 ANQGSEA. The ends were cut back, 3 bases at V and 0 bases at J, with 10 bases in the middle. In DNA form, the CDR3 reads TGCAGCGTTGAGGGGGGTTCTAGCACAGATACGCAGTATTTT. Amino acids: CSVEGGSSTDTQYF.

CDR3 in DNA: TGTGCCAGCAGTGAAGTGGACAGGAGGTCCTACGAGCAGTACTTC. Protein product: CASSEVDRRSYEQYF. This rearrangement joins TRBV6-1 to TRBJ2-7; the match to TRBD1 covers 7 bases. CDR1 is MNHNS, CDR2 SASEGT, per germline. J was trimmed by 1 base and V by 1 base; bases with no gene match: 4. The CDR3 has 15 amino acids.

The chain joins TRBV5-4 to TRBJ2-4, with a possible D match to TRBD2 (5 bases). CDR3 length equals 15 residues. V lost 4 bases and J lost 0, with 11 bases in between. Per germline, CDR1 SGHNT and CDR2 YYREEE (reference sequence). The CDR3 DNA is TGTGCCAGCAGCGACGGACTGTTAGCCAAAAACATTCAGTACTTC. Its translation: CASSDGLLAKNIQYF.

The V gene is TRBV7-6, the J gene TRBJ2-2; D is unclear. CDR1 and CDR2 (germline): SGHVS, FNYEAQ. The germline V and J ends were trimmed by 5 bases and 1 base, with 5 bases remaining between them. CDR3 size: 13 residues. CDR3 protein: CASSPQNTGELFF. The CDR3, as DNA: TGTGCCAGCAGCCCACAGAACACCGGGGAGCTGTTTTTT.

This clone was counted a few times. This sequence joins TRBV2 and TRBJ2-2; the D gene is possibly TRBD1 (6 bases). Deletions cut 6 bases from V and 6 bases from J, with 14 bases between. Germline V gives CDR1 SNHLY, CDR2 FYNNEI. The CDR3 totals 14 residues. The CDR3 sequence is CASRIYRDAGELFF. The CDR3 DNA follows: TGTGCCAGCAGAATATACAGGGATGCCGGGGAGCTGTTTTTT.

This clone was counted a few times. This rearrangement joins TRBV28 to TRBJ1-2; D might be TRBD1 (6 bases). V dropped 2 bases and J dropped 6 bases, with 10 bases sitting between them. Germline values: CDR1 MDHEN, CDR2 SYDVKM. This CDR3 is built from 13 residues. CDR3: CASSLRGGNGYTF. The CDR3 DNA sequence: TGTGCCAGCAGTTTACGGGGGGGCAATGGCTACACCTTC.

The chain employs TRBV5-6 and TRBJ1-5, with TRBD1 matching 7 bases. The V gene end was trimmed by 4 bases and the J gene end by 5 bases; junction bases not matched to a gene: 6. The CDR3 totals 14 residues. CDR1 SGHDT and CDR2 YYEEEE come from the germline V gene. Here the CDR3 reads CASSQGQADQPQHF. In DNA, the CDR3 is TGTGCCAGCAGCCAAGGACAGGCAGATCAGCCCCAGCATTTT.

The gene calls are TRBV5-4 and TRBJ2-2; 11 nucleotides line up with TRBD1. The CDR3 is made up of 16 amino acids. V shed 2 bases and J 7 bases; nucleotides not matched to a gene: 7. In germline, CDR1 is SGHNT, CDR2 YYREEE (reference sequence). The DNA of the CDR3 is TGTGCCAGCAGCTTCGGGACAGGGGGGTTCAACGGGGAGCTGTTTTTT. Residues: CASSFGTGGFNGELFF.

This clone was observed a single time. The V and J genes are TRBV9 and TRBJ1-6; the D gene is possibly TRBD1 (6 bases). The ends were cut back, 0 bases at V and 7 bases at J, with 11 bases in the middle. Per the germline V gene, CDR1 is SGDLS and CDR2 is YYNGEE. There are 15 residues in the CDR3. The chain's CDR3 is CASSVAPQGNSPLHF. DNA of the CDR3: TGTGCCAGCAGCGTAGCACCCCAGGGGAATTCACCCCTCCACTTT.

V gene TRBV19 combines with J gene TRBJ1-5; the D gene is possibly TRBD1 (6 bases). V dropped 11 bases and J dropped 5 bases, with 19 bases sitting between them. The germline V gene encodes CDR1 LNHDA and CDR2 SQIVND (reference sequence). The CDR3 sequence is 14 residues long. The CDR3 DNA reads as TGTGCCTCCCAGCCGGGACACCATGATCAGCCCCAGCATTTT. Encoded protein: CASQPGHHDQPQHF.

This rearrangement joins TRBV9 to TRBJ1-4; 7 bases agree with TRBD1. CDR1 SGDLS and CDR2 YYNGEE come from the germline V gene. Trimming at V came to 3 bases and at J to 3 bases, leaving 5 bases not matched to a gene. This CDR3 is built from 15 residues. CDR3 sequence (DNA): TGTGCCAGCAGCGAACGGGACAGCCCTAATGAAAAACTGTTTTTT. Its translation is CASSERDSPNEKLFF.

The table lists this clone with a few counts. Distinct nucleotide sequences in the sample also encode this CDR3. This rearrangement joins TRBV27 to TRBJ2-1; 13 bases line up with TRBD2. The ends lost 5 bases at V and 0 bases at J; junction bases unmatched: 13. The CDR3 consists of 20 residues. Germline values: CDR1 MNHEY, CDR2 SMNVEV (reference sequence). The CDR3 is CASSTPGLAGFRSSYNEQFF. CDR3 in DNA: TGTGCCAGCAGTACACCGGGACTAGCGGGGTTTCGGAGCTCCTACAATGAGCAGTTCTTC.

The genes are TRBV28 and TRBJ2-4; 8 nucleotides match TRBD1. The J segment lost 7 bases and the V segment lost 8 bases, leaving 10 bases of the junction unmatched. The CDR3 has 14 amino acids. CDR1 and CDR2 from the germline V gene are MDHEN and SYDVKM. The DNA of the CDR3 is TGTGCCAGCGCCTCACAGGGGGTAAAGAACATTCAGTACTTC. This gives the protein CASASQGVKNIQYF.

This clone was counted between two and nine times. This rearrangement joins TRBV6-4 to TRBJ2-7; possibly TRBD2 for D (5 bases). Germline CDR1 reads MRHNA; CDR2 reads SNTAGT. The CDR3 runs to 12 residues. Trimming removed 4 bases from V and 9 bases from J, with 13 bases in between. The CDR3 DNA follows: TGTGCCAGCAGTGGGAGGAGAGACGGGCAGTACTTC. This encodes CASSGRRDGQYF.

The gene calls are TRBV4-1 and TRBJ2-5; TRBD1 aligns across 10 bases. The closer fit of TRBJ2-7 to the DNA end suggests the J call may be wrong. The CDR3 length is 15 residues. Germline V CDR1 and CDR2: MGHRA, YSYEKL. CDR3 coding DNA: TGCGCCAGCAGCCCGTCATGGGACAGGGGCTACGAGCAGTACTTC. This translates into CASSPSWDRGYEQYF.

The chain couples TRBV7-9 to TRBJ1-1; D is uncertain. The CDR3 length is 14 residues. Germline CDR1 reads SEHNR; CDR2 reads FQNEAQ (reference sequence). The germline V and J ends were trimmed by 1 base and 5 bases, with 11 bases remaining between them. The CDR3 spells CASSLGSRGTEAFF. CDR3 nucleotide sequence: TGTGCCAGCAGCTTAGGGAGCCGAGGAACTGAAGCTTTCTTT.

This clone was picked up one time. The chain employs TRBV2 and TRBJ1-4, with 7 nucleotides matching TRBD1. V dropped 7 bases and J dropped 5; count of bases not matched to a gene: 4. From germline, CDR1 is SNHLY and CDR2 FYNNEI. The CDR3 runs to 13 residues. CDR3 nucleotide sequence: TGTGCCAGCAATACAGGGGAAAATGAAAAACTGTTTTTT. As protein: CASNTGENEKLFF.

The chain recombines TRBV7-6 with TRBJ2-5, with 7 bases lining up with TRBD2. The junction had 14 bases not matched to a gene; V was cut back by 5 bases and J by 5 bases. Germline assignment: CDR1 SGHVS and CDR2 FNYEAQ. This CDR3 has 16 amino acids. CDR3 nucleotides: TGTGCCAGCAGCGACCTAGGACTAGTGATACTGGAGACCCAGTACTTC. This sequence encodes CASSDLGLVILETQYF.

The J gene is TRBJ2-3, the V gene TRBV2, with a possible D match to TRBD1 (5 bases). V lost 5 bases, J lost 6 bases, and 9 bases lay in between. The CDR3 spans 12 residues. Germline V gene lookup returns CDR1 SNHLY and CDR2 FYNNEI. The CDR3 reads CASSYGADTQYF. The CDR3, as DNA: TGTGCCAGCAGTTATGGGGCCGATACGCAGTATTTT. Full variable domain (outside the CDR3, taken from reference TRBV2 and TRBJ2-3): EPEVTQTPSHQVTQMGQEVILRCVPISNHLYFYWYRQILGQKVEFLVSFYNNEISEKSEIFDDQFSVERPDGSNFTLKIRSTKLEDSAMYFCASSYGADTQYFGPGTRLTVL.

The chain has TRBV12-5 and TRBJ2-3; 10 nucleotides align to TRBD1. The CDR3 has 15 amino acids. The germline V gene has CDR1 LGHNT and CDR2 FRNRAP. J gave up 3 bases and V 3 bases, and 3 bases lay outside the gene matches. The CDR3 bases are TGTGCTAGTGGTTTTGGGGGACAGGGGACAGATACGCAGTATTTT. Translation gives CASGFGGQGTDTQYF.

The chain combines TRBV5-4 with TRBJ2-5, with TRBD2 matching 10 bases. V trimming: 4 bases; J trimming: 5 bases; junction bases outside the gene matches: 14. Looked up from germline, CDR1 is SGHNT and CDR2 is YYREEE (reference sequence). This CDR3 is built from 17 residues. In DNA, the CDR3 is TGTGCCAGCAGCAGCGCGTCTAGCGGGAGAAGGAGGGAGACCCAGTACTTC. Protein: CASSSASSGRRRETQYF.

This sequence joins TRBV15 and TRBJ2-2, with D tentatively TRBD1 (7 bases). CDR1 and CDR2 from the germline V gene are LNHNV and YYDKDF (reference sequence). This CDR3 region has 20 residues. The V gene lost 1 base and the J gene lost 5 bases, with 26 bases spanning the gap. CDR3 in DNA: TGTGCCACCAGCAGAGGGGGCCTCTGGAGGAGGGGGCTTGGGACCGGGGAGCTGTTTTTT. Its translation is CATSRGGLWRRGLGTGELFF.

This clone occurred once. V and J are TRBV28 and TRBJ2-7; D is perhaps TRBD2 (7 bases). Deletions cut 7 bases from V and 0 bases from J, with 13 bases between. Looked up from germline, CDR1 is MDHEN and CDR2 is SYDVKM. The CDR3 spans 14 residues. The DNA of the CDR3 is TGTGCCAGCACGGGGGCTAGCGGCTCCTACGAGCAGTACTTC. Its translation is CASTGASGSYEQYF.

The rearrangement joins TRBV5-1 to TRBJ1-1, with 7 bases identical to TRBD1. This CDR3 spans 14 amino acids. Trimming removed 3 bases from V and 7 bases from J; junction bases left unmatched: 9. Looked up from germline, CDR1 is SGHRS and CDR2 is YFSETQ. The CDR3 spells CASSSGTAGGEAFF. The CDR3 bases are TGCGCCAGCAGCTCCGGGACAGCCGGGGGTGAAGCTTTCTTT.

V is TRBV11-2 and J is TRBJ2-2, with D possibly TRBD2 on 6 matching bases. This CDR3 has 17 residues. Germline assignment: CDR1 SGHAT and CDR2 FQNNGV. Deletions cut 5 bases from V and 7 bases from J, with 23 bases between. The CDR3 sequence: CASSTGGRAESGGELFF. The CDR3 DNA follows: TGTGCCAGCAGCACCGGAGGGCGAGCGGAATCGGGCGGGGAGCTGTTTTTT.

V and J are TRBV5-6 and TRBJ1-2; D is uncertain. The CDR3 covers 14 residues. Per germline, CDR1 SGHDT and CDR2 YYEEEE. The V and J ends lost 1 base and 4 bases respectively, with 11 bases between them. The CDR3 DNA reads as TGTGCCAGCAGCTTGAAGGAGGTGACCTATGGCTACACCTTC. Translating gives CASSLKEVTYGYTF. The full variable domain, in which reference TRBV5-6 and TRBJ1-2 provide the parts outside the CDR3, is DAGVTQSPTHLIKTRGQQVTLRCSPKSGHDTVSWYQQALGQGPQFIFQYYEEEERQRGNFPDRFSGHQFPNYSSELNVNALLLGDSALYLCASSLKEVTYGYTFGSGTRLTVV.

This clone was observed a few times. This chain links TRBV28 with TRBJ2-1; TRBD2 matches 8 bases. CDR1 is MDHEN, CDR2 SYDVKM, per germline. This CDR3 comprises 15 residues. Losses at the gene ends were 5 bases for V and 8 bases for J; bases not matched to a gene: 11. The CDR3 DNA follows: TGTGCCAGCAGTACGAGCGGGAGATGGAGCCATGAGCAGTTCTTC. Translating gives CASSTSGRWSHEQFF.